The 25 T cell receptor beta chains given below trace back to one sample, sequenced in a study of chemoradiotherapy in HPV16-positive cancers. The protocol was immunoSEQ multiplex PCR, while the TCRdb copy is restricted to in-frame clones and leaves out a portion. In the table there are 10,000 to 11,000 clones, 74% of which are singletons. The sample was gathered from a patient who underwent chemoradiotherapy. The receptors derive from a human donor with HPV-associated anogenital cancer.

V is TRBV6-5 and J is TRBJ1-1; the D gene is possibly TRBD1 (5 bases). Germline loops: CDR1 MNHEY, CDR2 SVGAGI. The CDR3 extends over 13 amino acids. The V end lost 5 bases, the J end lost 8 bases, and 15 bases lay between the germline ends. The CDR3 DNA is TGTGCCAGCAGTCTTACATTGACAGCAGAAGCTTTCTTT. Amino acid sequence: CASSLTLTAEAFF.

The chain links TRBV6-5 to TRBJ2-7, with 8 positions matching TRBD1. This CDR3 comprises 14 residues. The germline gives CDR1 MNHEY, CDR2 SVGAGI. V gave up 5 bases and J gave up 0 bases; unmatched junction bases: 3. The CDR3 DNA sequence: TGTGCCAGCAGTCGGGACAGGAGCTCCTACGAGCAGTACGTC. This sequence encodes CASSRDRSSYEQYV.

The rearrangement joins TRBV6-5 to TRBJ2-1; 7 nucleotides line up with TRBD2. The germline V gene has CDR1 MNHEY and CDR2 SVGAGI. The junction had 7 bases not matched to a gene; V was cut back by 2 bases and J by 3 bases. There are 16 residues in the CDR3. This CDR3 reads CASSYGRDLRYNEQFF. The CDR3 DNA is TGTGCCAGCAGTTACGGGAGGGACTTGCGCTACAATGAGCAGTTCTTC.

This chain joins TRBV15 and TRBJ1-1, with TRBD1 identical over 7 bases. This CDR3 is 14 amino acids long. Germline V lookup: CDR1 LNHNV, CDR2 YYDKDF (reference sequence). V lost 4 bases and J lost 4; bases outside the gene matches: 6. The CDR3 sequence is CATSTYRGSTEAFF. The CDR3 DNA is TGTGCCACCAGCACCTACAGGGGAAGCACTGAAGCTTTCTTT.

V is TRBV7-8 and J is TRBJ2-6, with D perhaps matching TRBD1 (6 bases). CDR1 SGHVS and CDR2 FQNEAQ come from the germline V gene. The CDR3 contains 15 residues. V was shortened by 5 bases and J by 4 bases, with 12 bases between the two germline ends. The CDR3 is CASSLGGRGANVLTF. For the CDR3, the DNA is TGTGCCAGCAGCCTAGGGGGTCGAGGGGCCAACGTCCTGACTTTC.

V usage is TRBV12-5 and J usage is TRBJ2-3; D unclear. The CDR3 consists of 14 residues. Trimming left V 7 bases short and J 6 bases short, with 17 bases between. Per the germline V gene, CDR1 is LGHNT and CDR2 is FRNRAP. CDR3 sequence (DNA): TGTGCTAGTGCCCACCGGGTCGTTTCGGATACGCAGTATTTT. This gives the protein CASAHRVVSDTQYF.

V usage is TRBV11-1 and J usage is TRBJ2-3; D remains unclear. Trimming took off 3 bases at V and 5 bases at J, with 9 bases between the two ends. Germline values: CDR1 SGHAT, CDR2 FQDESV (reference sequence). CDR3 length: 13 amino acids. The CDR3 nucleotides read TGTGCCAGCAGCTTCGGATGGGGAGATACGCAGTATTTT. This codes for CASSFGWGDTQYF.

The J gene is TRBJ1-1, the V gene TRBV21-1. TRBV21-1 is a listed pseudogene. The CDR3 is made up of 17 amino acids. The CDR3 protein is CASSKALGDAPYTEAFF. The CDR3 DNA follows: TGTGCCAGCAGCAAAGCGCTAGGGGACGCCCCATACACTGAAGCTTTCTTT.

The gene calls are TRBV6-1 and TRBJ1-2; 9 nucleotides agree with TRBD1. Per germline, CDR1 MNHNS and CDR2 SASEGT. Trimming removed 6 bases from V and 5 bases from J; junction bases left unmatched: 10. This CDR3 is built from 15 residues. This chain's CDR3 is CASRVNRGQIYGYTF. CDR3 coding DNA: TGTGCCAGCAGGGTAAACAGGGGGCAGATTTATGGCTACACCTTC.

The V call is TRBV7-9, the J call TRBJ2-7; D might be TRBD1 (6 bases). The CDR3 has 15 amino acids. Deletions cut 3 bases from V and 5 bases from J, with 17 bases between. Germline lookup yields CDR1 SEHNR and CDR2 FQNEAQ (reference sequence). The CDR3 DNA is TGTGCCAGCAGCTTTTCTGGACAGTTGGGGAACGAGCAGTACGTC. It specifies CASSFSGQLGNEQYV.

The J gene is TRBJ1-2, the V gene TRBV6-6; tentatively, D is TRBD1 (5 bases). Germline V gene data show CDR1 as MNHNY and CDR2 as SVGAGI (reference sequence). The CDR3 length is 16 residues. V was clipped by 2 bases and J by 0 bases, with 13 bases between them. Written as DNA, the CDR3 is TGTGCCAGCAGTTACGGGGCAGGGAACGCTAACTATGGCTACACCTTC. Translating it yields CASSYGAGNANYGYTF.

The rearrangement uses TRBV9 and TRBJ2-5; D is perhaps TRBD2 (6 bases). The V gene's germline CDR1 is SGDLS and CDR2 YYNGEE. V shed 4 bases and J shed 0 bases, with 16 bases lying between them. CDR3 length: 16 residues. The DNA for the CDR3 is TGTGCCAGCAGCCCACGTGGGGACTTGTACCAAGAGACCCAGTACTTC. Protein: CASSPRGDLYQETQYF. The whole variable domain, filled in from reference TRBV9 and TRBJ2-5, reads DSGVTQTPKHLITATGQRVTLRCSPRSGDLSVYWYQQSLDQGLQFLIQYYNGEERAKGNILERFSAQQFPDLHSELNLSSLELGDSALYFCASSPRGDLYQETQYFGPGTRLLVL.

In DNA, the CDR3 is TGTGCCAGCAGCTTGGAAGGGAACCTCGATCAGCCCCAGCATTTT. Translating it yields CASSLEGNLDQPQHF. The rearrangement uses TRBV5-4 and TRBJ1-5; the D is unclear. The V end was cut by 0 bases, the J end by 5 bases, with 12 bases between. The germline V gene has CDR1 SGHNT and CDR2 YYREEE (reference sequence). The length of the CDR3 is 15 residues.

The V gene is TRBV7-2, the J gene TRBJ2-7; D unresolved. The germline V gene encodes CDR1 SGHTA and CDR2 FQGNSA. Trimming removed 5 bases from V and 0 bases from J, with 11 bases in between. The length of the CDR3 is 14 residues. CDR3 coding DNA: TGTGCCAGCAGCCGAGACAAGAGCTCCTACGAGCAGTACTTC. Amino acid sequence: CASSRDKSSYEQYF.

The gene calls are TRBV7-2 and TRBJ2-1; 9 bases align to TRBD2. With 2 bases clipped from V and 8 bases from J, the junction kept 7 bases outside the gene matches. From germline, CDR1 is SGHTA and CDR2 FQGNSA. The CDR3 contains 15 residues. The CDR3, as DNA: TGTGCCAGCAGCTTAACATTGGCGGGAGGGCATGAGCAGTTCTTC. It is translated as CASSLTLAGGHEQFF.

The chain carries TRBV11-3 and TRBJ2-2; 7 positions agree with TRBD2. Germline-derived CDR1 and CDR2 are SGHNT and YENEEA. This CDR3 region has 13 residues. The junction had 4 bases not matched to a gene; V was cut back by 8 bases and J by 4 bases. CDR3 nucleotides: TGTGCCAGCGGGCGGGGGAGCACCGGGGAGCTGTTTTTT. Encoded protein: CASGRGSTGELFF.

V and J are TRBV19 and TRBJ1-5; the D is unclear. Germline V gene data show CDR1 as LNHDA and CDR2 as SQIVND (reference sequence). The V end lost 5 bases, the J end lost 2 bases, and 16 bases lay between the germline ends. This CDR3 contains 16 residues. The CDR3 protein is CASSPRASPGNQPQHF. For the CDR3, the DNA is TGTGCCAGTAGTCCGCGGGCCTCACCCGGCAATCAGCCCCAGCATTTT.

The chain combines TRBV11-2 with TRBJ2-1; 7 nucleotides align to TRBD2. The CDR3 spans 18 residues. V lost 3 bases to trimming and J lost 1 base; unmatched junction nucleotides: 12. Germline V gene data show CDR1 as SGHAT and CDR2 as FQNNGV. DNA of the CDR3: TGTGCCAGCAGCTTCTTGAAGCGGGGTAGCAAGTCCTACAATGAGCAGTTCTTC. It is translated as CASSFLKRGSKSYNEQFF.

This clone came up a few times. The V call is TRBV2, the J call TRBJ1-5; possibly TRBD1 for D (6 bases). Germline CDR1 is SNHLY and CDR2 is FYNNEI. This CDR3 is 17 amino acids long. Trimming took 6 bases from V and 6 from J, leaving 24 bases between them. The DNA of the CDR3 is TGTGCCAGCAGCTCCGGGACAATGGTAGGCCGGGGTCAGCCCCAGCATTTT. It translates to CASSSGTMVGRGQPQHF.

This chain joins TRBV9 and TRBJ2-3, with TRBD2 matching over 8 bases. CDR1 SGDLS and CDR2 YYNGEE come from the germline V gene. J lost 1 base, V lost 6 bases, and 4 bases had no gene match. The CDR3 is 14 residues long. CDR3 nucleotide sequence: TGTGCCAGCACCGAGACTAGCGGCACAGATACGCAGTATTTT. As protein: CASTETSGTDTQYF.

The table lists this clone with a count of one. The chain joins TRBV5-4 to TRBJ1-2; weak D call: TRBD1 (6 bases). The V end lost 4 bases, the J end lost 5 bases, and 18 bases lay between the germline ends. Germline assignment: CDR1 SGHNT and CDR2 YYREEE (reference sequence). The CDR3 contains 15 residues. CDR3 bases: TGTGCCAGCAGCCCGGACCTGGGCAGGGGATATGGCTACACCTTC. It codes for CASSPDLGRGYGYTF.

This chain joins TRBV27 and TRBJ1-6; D unclear. Germline values: CDR1 MNHEY, CDR2 SMNVEV (reference sequence). Trimming cost V 6 bases and J 0 bases, with 21 bases left between them. The CDR3 is 19 amino acids. CDR3: CASSQYKVAGSSYNSPLHF. As DNA, the CDR3 is TGTGCCAGCAGCCAATATAAGGTCGCAGGTAGCTCCTATAATTCACCCCTCCACTTT.

The V gene is TRBV4-1, the J gene TRBJ2-1, with a possible D match to TRBD2 (6 bases). Trimming removed 3 bases from V and 9 bases from J, with 9 bases in between. CDR3 size: 12 residues. The germline CDR1 and CDR2 sequences are MGHRA and YSYEKL. The CDR3 here is CASSQASAEQFF. The CDR3 nucleotides are TGCGCCAGCAGCCAGGCTAGCGCTGAGCAGTTCTTC.

This chain connects TRBV6-1 to TRBJ2-3; 7 bases are a match to TRBD1. This CDR3 region has 15 residues. Germline CDR1 is MNHNS and CDR2 is SASEGT. Losses at the gene ends were 8 bases for V and 2 bases for J; bases not matched to a gene: 10. Here the CDR3 reads CASVGQLLNTDTQYF. The CDR3 coding sequence is TGTGCCAGCGTGGGACAGCTCCTGAACACAGATACGCAGTATTTT.

This rearrangement joins TRBV27 to TRBJ1-2; weak D call: TRBD1 (5 bases). V shed 5 bases and J shed 8 bases, with 24 bases lying between them. The V gene's germline CDR1 is MNHEY and CDR2 SMNVEV (reference sequence). This CDR3 comprises 16 residues. CDR3 region: CASSPLGHGHSGGYTF. The CDR3 DNA follows: TGTGCCAGCAGTCCCCTTGGCCACGGACACAGTGGAGGCTACACCTTC.